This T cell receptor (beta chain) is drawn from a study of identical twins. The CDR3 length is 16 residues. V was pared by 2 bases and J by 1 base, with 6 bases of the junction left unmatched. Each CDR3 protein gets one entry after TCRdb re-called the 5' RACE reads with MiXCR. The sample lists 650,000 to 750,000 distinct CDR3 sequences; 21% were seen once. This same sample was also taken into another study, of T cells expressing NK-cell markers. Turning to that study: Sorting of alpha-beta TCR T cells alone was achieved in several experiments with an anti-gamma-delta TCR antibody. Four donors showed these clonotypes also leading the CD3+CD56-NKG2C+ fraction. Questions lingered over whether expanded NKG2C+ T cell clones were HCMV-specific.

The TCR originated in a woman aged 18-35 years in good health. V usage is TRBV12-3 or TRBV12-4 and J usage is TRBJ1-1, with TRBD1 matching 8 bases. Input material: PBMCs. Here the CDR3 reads CASSLTGQGSNTEAFF. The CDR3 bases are TGTGCCAGCAGTTTAACCGGACAGGGATCGAACACTGAAGCTTTCTTT.